This entry is about one T cell receptor (beta chain). In this sample, this clonotype turned up many times. Its specific antigen is unknown. It has no much larger one-base neighbor in the sample; base qualities were not kept. Ophthalmopathy patients had moderately to severely active disease, Clinical Activity Score of at least 3, NOSPECS grade of at least 4, and duration under 3 months. Exclusion was applied to patients with uncontrolled infections, other autoimmune diseases, pregnancy or lactation. Diagnoses relied on clinical symptoms, serum thyroxine and TRAb, thyroid ultrasound and orbital computed tomography. PBMCs were isolated from 7.5 to 10 ml of fresh peripheral blood by Ficoll-Paque density gradient centrifugation. Trizol reagent was used to extract total RNA, and RNA quality was then checked on an Agilent 2100 Bioanalyzer. This sample is drawn from a study of T cells in Graves' hyperthyroidism and ophthalmopathy (dated by TCRdb to about 2019). With regard to the full study: Peripheral blood samples were taken at initial diagnosis, before any treatment was given. To identify TCR V-J signatures that set the groups apart, the researchers used a discovery cohort of 100 patients, made up of 43 with Graves' ophthalmopathy and 57 with stable Graves' hyperthyroidism. An independent validation cohort of 18 to 20 hyperthyroidism patients and some 15 patients who later progressed to ophthalmopathy tested prospective prediction of ophthalmopathy. For training and testing, the 110 or so patients in the discovery cohort were randomly divided in a 7:3 ratio. In addition, the study compared T-cell repertoires in thyroid tissue and in blood from 6 or 7 Graves' hyperthyroidism patients. Following sampling, methimazole starting at 30 mg daily was given to hyperthyroidism patients, and high-dose intravenous methylprednisolone was given to ophthalmopathy patients. TCR Vbeta CDR3 sequencing of approximately 140 peripheral blood samples (43 ophthalmopathy, about 80 hyperthyroidism and roughly 17 progressor patients) is reported in the paper. Paper-wide results and their limitations: Sample size was not statistically predetermined, and investigators were not blinded to group allocation. Blood samples also contained most of the expanded thyroid clonotypes (frequency above 0.001), which suggests that blood repertoires may reflect thyroid immune responses. In validation, the model predicted progression to ophthalmopathy a median of around six months before onset, with about 70% sensitivity and nearly 75% specificity. A 13 V-J signature model separated ophthalmopathy from stable hyperthyroidism, with 87.88% sensitivity and just under 84% specificity in cross-validation and 80%/75% in testing.

TCR beta CDR3 regions were amplified from RNA transcripts. The first round of RT-PCR for the TCR CDR3 was performed with the HTBI primer set and the Qiagen OneStep RT-PCR kit. A second multiplex PCR round built the libraries, followed by size selection and purification. Sequencing of the libraries was done on an Illumina HiSeq2000 using paired-end 100 bp reads. For the original study's pipeline: SOAPnuke was used to process the raw data, throwing out any read that contained adapters or uncalled bases, had a mean Phred below 15, or lacked an exact constant-primer or identifier match. High-quality paired reads were merged using COPE v1.2.5, and each unique nucleotide sequence was defined as a clonotype. MiTCR v1.1 was used to align clonotypes to the IMGT TRBV, TRBD and TRBJ reference segments. Analysis was restricted to V-J combinations with a frequency above 0.0001, which covered just over 98% of repertoires. A TCS score was defined as the ratio between F50 (clonal expansion) and ExV (chaos), using BLOSUM62-based TCRdist between CDR3 peptides within each V-J. Welch's t-statistics and random forest reduced fewer than 550 V-J features to about 12, which were used in a naive Bayes classifier (R e1071). TCRdb handled the public reads itself, with Q25 trimming in fastp and clone calling in MiXCR, and kept productive beta chains. Every distinct CDR3 protein forms one entry, paired with its most common genes and DNA. None of the V and J calls come from the authors' own analysis; TCRdb made them. The sample records 450,000 to 650,000 distinct CDR3 sequences, approximately 17% of which are singletons. Around 17% of the sample is in the top ten clones.

Taken from cysteine to phenylalanine, the CDR3 has 14 residues. The DNA shown is the 42-base CDR3, in frame from base 1. The germline V gene supplies CDR1 SGHVS and CDR2 FQNEAQ. V is clipped by 3 bases and J by 4 bases, and the sequence between their germline boundaries is 13 bases long. The specimen sequenced was blood. The source is a woman younger than 35 with Graves' ophthalmopathy. The sequence joins TRBV7-8 to TRBJ2-7, with TRBD1 tentatively as D gene (6 bases match). The nucleotide sequence is given as TGTGCCAGCAGCTTCCCGGGACATCAGTACGAGCAGTACTTC. It is translated as CASSFPGHQYEQYF.